The present entry profiles one T cell receptor (beta chain) with its context. Its antigen is undetermined. Intraepithelial and lamina propria lymphocytes were isolated from graft specimens. These data originate in a study of graft-versus-host responses after intestinal transplantation. General study findings and limits: Detected in recipient marrow were GvH clones, some of which were first observed in ileum or blood. Circulating GvH clones peaking coincided with falling HvG clones soon after transplant. Some patients had graft-donor T cell macrochimerism, and their allografts showed high graft-versus-host to host-versus-graft clonal ratios.

Germline values: CDR1 MGHRA, CDR2 YSYEKL. The CDR3 consists of 16 residues. After removal of 4 bases from V and 0 bases from J, the junction contained 6 bases not matched to a gene. The protocol was immunoSEQ multiplex PCR, while the TCRdb copy is restricted to in-frame clones and leaves out a portion. Among 15,000 to 20,000 clones, 65% to 90% were seen once, and the ten largest hold 3.5% to 4%. The sequenced sample was ileum tissue, obtained about 80 weeks after intestinal transplantation. This receptor was taken from a human patient who received an intestinal transplant, so some T cells may come from the graft donor. The V call is TRBV4-1, the J call TRBJ1-1; 9 bases match TRBD1. CDR3 bases: TGCGCCAGCAGCCCTGGACAGGGGCGAGTGAACACTGAAGCTTTCTTT. This translates into CASSPGQGRVNTEAFF.